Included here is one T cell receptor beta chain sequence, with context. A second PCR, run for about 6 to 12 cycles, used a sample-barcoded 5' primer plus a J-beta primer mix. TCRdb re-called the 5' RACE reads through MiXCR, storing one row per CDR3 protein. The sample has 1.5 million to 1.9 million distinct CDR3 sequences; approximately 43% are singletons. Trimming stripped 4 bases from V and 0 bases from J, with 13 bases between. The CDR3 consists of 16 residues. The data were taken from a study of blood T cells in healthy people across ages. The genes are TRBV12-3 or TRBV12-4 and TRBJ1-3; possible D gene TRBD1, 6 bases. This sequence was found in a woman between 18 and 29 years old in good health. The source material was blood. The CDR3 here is CASSSPGESSGNTIYF. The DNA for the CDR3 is TGTGCCAGCAGTTCACCAGGGGAGAGCTCTGGAAACACCATATATTTT.